The next 24 T cell receptor beta chains were all read from a single sample in a study of T cell responses to AZD1222 COVID-19 vaccine. Sequencing was performed with immunoSEQ multiplex PCR; in TCRdb, only in-frame clones are kept and a portion is missing. Of 150,000 to 200,000 clones listed, about 92% are singletons. The specimen comprised peripheral blood, sampled on day 0 of AZD1222 vaccination. The origin of the receptors is an adult in good health.

This clone turned up a few times. V usage is TRBV6-5 and J usage is TRBJ1-4; a weak D match, TRBD1 (5 bases). The germline V gene has CDR1 MNHEY and CDR2 SVGAGI. The CDR3 length is 16 residues. Trimming shortened V by 0 bases and J by 0 bases, and 8 bases separated the two germline ends. CDR3 sequence: CASSYSDTATNEKLFF. The CDR3 DNA follows: TGTGCCAGCAGTTACTCGGACACCGCAACTAATGAAAAACTGTTTTTT.

The V gene is TRBV29-1, the J gene TRBJ2-1; D is unclear. Trimming cost V 4 bases and J 6 bases, with 10 bases left between them. Germline CDR1 reads SQVTM; CDR2 reads ANQGSEA. This CDR3 region has 12 residues. The CDR3 coding sequence is TGCAGCGTTGTGGCCCGAAGCAATGAGCAGTTCTTC. It translates to CSVVARSNEQFF.

A single count supports this clone. The rearrangement joins TRBV19 to TRBJ1-1; D may be TRBD1 (6 bases). Deletions cut 7 bases from V and 2 bases from J, with 17 bases between. The germline V gene has CDR1 LNHDA and CDR2 SQIVND (reference sequence). CDR3 length: 15 residues. The chain's CDR3 is CASTPYFGTNTEAFF. The CDR3 DNA reads TGTGCCAGTACCCCCTATTTTGGGACAAACACTGAAGCTTTCTTT.

The gene calls are TRBV6-5 and TRBJ1-5, with no clear D. V shed 4 bases and J shed 0 bases, with 7 bases lying between them. This CDR3 is 14 amino acids long. The germline V gene has CDR1 MNHEY and CDR2 SVGAGI. CDR3 in amino acids: CASSFKNSNQPQHF. In DNA, the CDR3 is TGTGCCAGCAGTTTCAAAAATAGCAATCAGCCCCAGCATTTT.

The chain has TRBV2 and TRBJ1-1; D not resolved. V shed 8 bases and J shed 0 bases, with 13 bases lying between them. Germline CDR1 is SNHLY and CDR2 is FYNNEI. This CDR3 spans 14 amino acids. CDR3 sequence: CASFRSYMNTEAFF. In DNA, the CDR3 is TGTGCCAGCTTTCGCAGCTACATGAACACTGAAGCTTTCTTT.

This clone showed up just once. This rearrangement joins TRBV5-5 to TRBJ1-3; D unclear. The germline V gene has CDR1 SGHKS and CDR2 YYEKEE (reference sequence). CDR3 length: 13 residues. V shed 2 bases and J shed 4 bases, with 7 bases lying between them. CDR3 DNA sequence: TGTGCCAGCAGCTTTGGCGACGGAAACACCATATATTTT. This translates into CASSFGDGNTIYF.

The gene calls are TRBV10-1 and TRBJ1-5, with 7 bases identical to TRBD1. The CDR3 extends over 19 amino acids. The trim removed 6 bases at V and 2 bases at J, leaving 19 bases unmatched. Germline V gene lookup returns CDR1 WNHNN and CDR2 SYGVQD (reference sequence). CDR3 sequence (DNA): TGCGCCAGCAGCTCGAAGAGTCATAAGCAGGGGGTTCGCAATCAGCCCCAGCATTTT. It yields the protein CASSSKSHKQGVRNQPQHF.

The chain recombines TRBV5-5 with TRBJ1-5; D gene uncertain. Per germline, CDR1 SGHKS and CDR2 YYEKEE (reference sequence). This CDR3 comprises 16 residues. Trimming took 4 bases from V and 0 from J, leaving 14 bases between them. CDR3 region: CASSLRPDGSNQPQHF. CDR3 sequence (DNA): TGTGCCAGCAGCCTCAGGCCGGACGGTAGCAATCAGCCCCAGCATTTT.

The chain couples TRBV30 to TRBJ1-1; a weak D match, TRBD1 (6 bases). Looked up from germline, CDR1 is GTSNPN and CDR2 is SVGIG (reference sequence). The CDR3 covers 17 residues. Between the trimmed V and J ends, which lost 1 base and 3 bases, there was a span of 21 bases. Here the CDR3 DNA reads TGTGCCTGGAGTGCCCCCTCTGGAAGGGGGGGATACACTGAAGCTTTCTTT. This translates into CAWSAPSGRGGYTEAFF.

This chain joins TRBV18 and TRBJ1-6; D remains ambiguous. This CDR3 has 14 amino acids. Germline CDR1 KGHSH, CDR2 LQKENI. V was pared by 0 bases and J by 7 bases, with 7 bases between. DNA of the CDR3: TGTGCCAGCTCACCACCGGCAGCCAATTCACCCCTCCACTTT. Residues: CASSPPAANSPLHF.

This sequence joins TRBV11-1 and TRBJ1-1; D remains ambiguous. This CDR3 spans 16 amino acids. CDR1 is SGHAT and CDR2 is FQDESV in the germline V gene (reference sequence). The ends were cut back, 4 bases at V and 0 bases at J, with 15 bases in the middle. The CDR3 region is CASSSLIGPLNTEAFF. The CDR3 region has the DNA TGTGCCAGCAGCTCGTTGATTGGCCCCTTGAACACTGAAGCTTTCTTT.

J is TRBJ1-1 and V is TRBV10-3, with 7 bases lining up with TRBD1. This CDR3 contains 14 residues. Germline V lookup: CDR1 ENHRY, CDR2 SYGVKD. J was trimmed by 1 base and V by 6 bases; bases with no gene match: 5. CDR3 protein: CAIRGQDGNTEAFF. CDR3 DNA sequence: TGTGCCATCAGAGGACAGGACGGGAACACTGAAGCTTTCTTT.

The genes are TRBV10-3 and TRBJ2-1; perhaps D is TRBD1 or TRBD2 (7 bases each). The CDR3 totals 14 residues. Trimming stripped 4 bases from V and 7 bases from J, with 14 bases between. Germline CDR1 and CDR2: ENHRY and SYGVKD. The CDR3 here is CAISGQGGKNEQFF. In nucleotides, the CDR3 is TGTGCCATCAGTGGACAGGGAGGGAAAAATGAGCAGTTCTTC.

The chain uses TRBV4-1 and TRBJ1-1; D remains ambiguous. V dropped 4 bases and J dropped 0 bases, with 9 bases sitting between them. The CDR3 is 14 amino acids. Per the germline V gene, CDR1 is MGHRA and CDR2 is YSYEKL. The CDR3 loop is CASSRGGVNTEAFF. CDR3 bases: TGCGCCAGCAGCCGCGGCGGCGTGAACACTGAAGCTTTCTTT.

The chain uses TRBV5-1 and TRBJ1-5, with a possible D match to TRBD1 (6 bases). Germline lookup yields CDR1 SGHRS and CDR2 YFSETQ. CDR3 length equals 14 residues. With 0 bases removed from V and 7 bases from J, the gap between germline ends came to 11 bases. As DNA, the CDR3 is TGCGCCAGCAGCTTGGAAACAGGGTTCCAGCCCCAGCATTTT. This sequence encodes CASSLETGFQPQHF.

The chain uses TRBV27 and TRBJ1-1, with 8 bases fitting TRBD1. Germline V gene sequence: CDR1 MNHEY, CDR2 SMNVEV (reference sequence). With 1 base clipped from V and 5 bases from J, the junction kept 6 bases outside the gene matches. The CDR3 has 15 residues. CDR3 nucleotide sequence: TGTGCCAGCAGTTTATGGGCGGACAGGGCAACTGAAGCTTTCTTT. This gives the protein CASSLWADRATEAFF.

The chain has TRBV11-2 and TRBJ2-2; no clear D. The CDR3 covers 13 residues. Germline V gene lookup returns CDR1 SGHAT and CDR2 FQNNGV. Trimming left V 7 bases short and J 6 bases short, with 12 bases between. CDR3 loop: CASILNVAGELFF. The CDR3 bases are TGTGCCAGCATCCTCAACGTGGCCGGGGAGCTGTTTTTT. Full variable domain (rest looked up from reference TRBV11-2 and TRBJ2-2): EAGVAQSPRYKIIEKRQSVAFWCNPISGHATLYWYQQILGQGPKLLIQFQNNGVVDDSQLPKDRFSAERLKGVDSTLKIQPAKLEDSAVYLCASILNVAGELFFGEGSRLTVL.

The V and J genes are TRBV2 and TRBJ1-1; weak D call: TRBD1 (5 bases). The CDR3 covers 13 residues. Per germline, CDR1 SNHLY and CDR2 FYNNEI. The CDR3 sequence is CALRAEGNTEAFF. The CDR3 DNA is TGTGCTCTCAGGGCGGAGGGCAACACTGAAGCTTTCTTT.

This clone has just a few counts. This chain joins TRBV5-6 and TRBJ2-2, with D hard to call. V lost 1 base and J 6 bases, leaving 1 base between the germline ends. The length of the CDR3 is 11 residues. Looked up from germline, CDR1 is SGHDT and CDR2 is YYEEEE. CDR3 coding DNA: TGTGCCAGCAGCTTGCCCGGGGAGCTGTTTTTT. This gives the protein CASSLPGELFF.

V is TRBV24-1 and J is TRBJ2-3; D unclear. The length of the CDR3 is 13 residues. Germline-derived CDR1 and CDR2 are KGHDR and SFDVKD. V lost 3 bases, J lost 1 base, and 4 bases lay in between. CDR3 residues: CATSDPGTDTQYF. The CDR3 coding sequence is TGTGCCACCAGTGATCCAGGCACAGATACGCAGTATTTT.

CDR3 in amino acids: CASSYSSRGVIYEQYF. DNA of the CDR3: TGTGCCAGCAGTTACTCCTCCAGGGGGGTTATCTACGAGCAGTACTTC. V is TRBV6-5 and J is TRBJ2-7; D might be TRBD1 (7 bases). The germline CDR1 and CDR2 sequences are MNHEY and SVGAGI. Trimming pared 0 bases from V and 3 bases from J, leaving 15 bases between. This CDR3 comprises 16 residues.

The chain recombines TRBV19 with TRBJ2-2; D is unresolved. The CDR3 spans 13 residues. Trimming removed 3 bases from V and 4 bases from J, with 6 bases in between. CDR1 and CDR2 (germline): LNHDA, SQIVND (reference sequence). The CDR3 sequence is CASSMDGTGELFF. DNA for the CDR3: TGTGCCAGTAGTATGGACGGCACCGGGGAGCTGTTTTTT.

J is TRBJ2-1 and V is TRBV14; D remains ambiguous. This CDR3 spans 14 amino acids. V lost 0 bases to trimming and J lost 1 base, with 4 bases between them. Germline V gives CDR1 SGHDN, CDR2 FVKESK. CDR3 nucleotides: TGTGCCAGCAGCCAAGAGGGGTCCTACAATGAGCAGTTCTTC. This translates into CASSQEGSYNEQFF.

The chain joins TRBV7-9 to TRBJ2-7; D not certain. The CDR3 covers 14 residues. CDR1 SEHNR and CDR2 FQNEAQ come from the germline V gene (reference sequence). Deletions cut 9 bases from V and 0 bases from J, with 15 bases between. CDR3 loop: CASRDGSLSYEQYF. CDR3 sequence (DNA): TGTGCCAGTCGTGACGGATCCCTCTCCTACGAGCAGTACTTC.